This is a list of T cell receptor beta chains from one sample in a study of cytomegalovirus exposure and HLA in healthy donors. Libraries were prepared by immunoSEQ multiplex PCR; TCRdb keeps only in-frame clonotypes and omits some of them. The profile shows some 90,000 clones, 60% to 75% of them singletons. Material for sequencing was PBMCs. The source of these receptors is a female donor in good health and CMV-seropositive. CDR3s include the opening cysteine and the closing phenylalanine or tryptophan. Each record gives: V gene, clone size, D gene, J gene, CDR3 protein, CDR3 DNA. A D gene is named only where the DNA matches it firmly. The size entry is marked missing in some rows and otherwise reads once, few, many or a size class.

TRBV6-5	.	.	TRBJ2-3	CASSYSPGQDTQYF	TGTGCCAGCAGTTACTCACCAGGACAAGATACGCAGTATTTT
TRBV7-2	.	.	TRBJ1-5	CASSWVRQPNQPQHF	TGTGCCAGCAGCTGGGTCCGACAGCCCAATCAGCCCCAGCATTTT
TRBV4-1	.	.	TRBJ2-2	CASSQQGRGTGELFF	TGCGCCAGCAGCCAACAGGGGCGCGGCACCGGGGAGCTGTTTTTT
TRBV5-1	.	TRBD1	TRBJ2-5	CASSSTGQGKETQYF	TGCGCCAGCAGCTCGACGGGACAGGGGAAAGAGACCCAGTACTTC
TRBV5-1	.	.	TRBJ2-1	CASSLAVRYNEQFF	TGCGCCAGCAGCTTGGCCGTGAGATACAATGAGCAGTTCTTC
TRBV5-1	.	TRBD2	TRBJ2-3	CASSLELAGGNTQYF	TGCGCCAGCAGCTTGGAACTAGCGGGGGGAAATACGCAGTATTTT
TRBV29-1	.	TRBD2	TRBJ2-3	CSVEGSGPQLAAVTQYF	TGCAGCGTTGAAGGGTCGGGCCCGCAGCTAGCGGCGGTTACGCAGTATTTT
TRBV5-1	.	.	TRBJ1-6	CASSLAGGSYNSPLHF	TGCGCCAGCAGCTTGGCCGGGGGCTCCTATAATTCACCCCTCCACTTT
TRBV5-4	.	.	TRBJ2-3	CASSPRGGLTDTQYF	TGTGCCAGCAGCCCCCGCGGGGGCCTCACAGATACGCAGTATTTT
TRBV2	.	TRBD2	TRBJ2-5	CASSPPGLAGGPQYF	TGTGCCAGCAGTCCCCCGGGACTAGCGGGGGGGCCCCAGTACTTC
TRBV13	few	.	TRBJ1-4	CASSLGLWQGNEKLFF	TGTGCCAGCAGCTTAGGCCTTTGGCAGGGGAATGAAAAACTGTTTTTT
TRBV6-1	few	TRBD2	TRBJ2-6	CASSEPGLAGAGANVLTF	TGTGCCAGCAGTGAACCGGGACTAGCGGGAGCTGGGGCCAACGTCCTGACTTTC
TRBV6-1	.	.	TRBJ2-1	CASIIGSYNEQFF	TGTGCCAGCATAATCGGCTCCTACAATGAGCAGTTCTTC